This T cell receptor (beta chain) emerged from a study of T cell repertoires in cytomegalovirus infection. This clonotype was counted only a few times. The target antigen is unknown. This CDR3 has 14 amino acids. V trimming: 4 bases; J trimming: 4 bases; junction bases outside the gene matches: 5. Germline V gene lookup returns CDR1 SGHTA and CDR2 FQGNSA. Study-wide points: In two of eight donors, the top clonotype was HLA-C-restricted CMV-specific.

Each CDR3 protein is one row after TCRdb ran MiXCR on the reads. Among just over 450,000 distinct CDR3 sequences listed, under 45% were seen once. This material consisted of cultured PBMCs, taken from culture after CMV antigen stimulation. This TCR came from a human donor in good health (CMV status not recorded). Some clones in this sample may be carry-over from other donors' samples. The chain is built from TRBV7-2 and TRBJ2-3; 7 bases are shared with TRBD1. The CDR3 nucleotides read TGTGCCAGCAGCTCGGGACAGTTTCCAGATACGCAGTATTTT. Protein sequence: CASSSGQFPDTQYF.